This TCR beta chain was found in a study of T cell repertoires in cytomegalovirus infection. Across the whole study: Selection of CMV epitopes for the study included recently identified HLA-C-restricted and well-studied HLA-B-restricted ones.

On this clonotype itself: The antigen remains unidentified.

A single record per CDR3 protein comes from TCRdb applying MiXCR to the reads. Of some 900,000 distinct CDR3 sequences in the sample, about 30% were seen once. Between the trimmed V and J ends, which lost 5 bases and 7 bases, there was a span of 9 bases. Germline CDR1 and CDR2: SEHNR and FQNEAQ (reference sequence). This CDR3 has 12 amino acids. This sequence was found in a human donor in good health (CMV status not recorded). Some clones in this sample may be carry-over from other donors' samples. Here the sequenced sample was cultured CD8+ T cells from PBMCs, taken from culture after CMV antigen stimulation. J is TRBJ2-1 and V is TRBV7-9, with unresolved D. The CDR3 spells CASSPLPNEQFF. The DNA for the CDR3 is TGTGCCAGCAGCCCGCTCCCGAATGAGCAGTTCTTC.